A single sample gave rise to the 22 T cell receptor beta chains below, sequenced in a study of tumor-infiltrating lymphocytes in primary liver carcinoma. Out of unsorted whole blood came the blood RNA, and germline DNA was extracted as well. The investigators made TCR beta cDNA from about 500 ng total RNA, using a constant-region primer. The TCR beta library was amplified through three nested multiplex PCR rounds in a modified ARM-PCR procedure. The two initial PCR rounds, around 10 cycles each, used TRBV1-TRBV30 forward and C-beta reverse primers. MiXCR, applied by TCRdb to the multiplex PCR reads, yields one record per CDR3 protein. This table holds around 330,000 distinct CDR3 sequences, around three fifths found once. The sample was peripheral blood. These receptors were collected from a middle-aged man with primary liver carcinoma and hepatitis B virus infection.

The CDR3 DNA follows: TGTGCCAGCAGTGGACTAGCGGGAGACACCGGGGAGCTGTTTTTT. This sequence encodes CASSGLAGDTGELFF. The chain carries TRBV6-1 and TRBJ2-2; 12 bases fit TRBD2. The V gene end was trimmed by 4 bases and the J gene end by 3 bases; junction bases not matched to a gene: 0. Germline-derived CDR1 and CDR2 are MNHNS and SASEGT. The CDR3 has 15 residues.

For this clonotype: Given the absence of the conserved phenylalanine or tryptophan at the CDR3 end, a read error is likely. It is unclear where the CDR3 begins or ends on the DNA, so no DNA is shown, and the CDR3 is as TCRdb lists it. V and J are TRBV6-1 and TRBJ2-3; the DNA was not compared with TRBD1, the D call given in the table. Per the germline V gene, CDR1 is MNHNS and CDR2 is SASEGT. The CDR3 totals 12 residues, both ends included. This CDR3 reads CVSSDRPTRPYY.

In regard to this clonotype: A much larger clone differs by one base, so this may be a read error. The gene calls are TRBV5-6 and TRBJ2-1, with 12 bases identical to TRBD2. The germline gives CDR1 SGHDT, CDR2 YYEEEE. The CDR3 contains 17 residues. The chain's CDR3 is CASSSYAGTSGYNEEFF. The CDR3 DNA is TGTGCCAGCAGCTCCTATGCCGGGACTAGCGGGTACAATGAGGAGTTCTTC.

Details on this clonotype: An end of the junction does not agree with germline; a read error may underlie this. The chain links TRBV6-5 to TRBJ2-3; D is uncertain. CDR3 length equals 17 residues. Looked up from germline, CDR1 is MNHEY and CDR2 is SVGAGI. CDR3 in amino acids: CASSYPPQAVSTDTQSF. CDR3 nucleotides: TGTGCCAGCAGTTACCCACCCCAGGCGGTGAGCACAGATACGCAGTCTTTT.

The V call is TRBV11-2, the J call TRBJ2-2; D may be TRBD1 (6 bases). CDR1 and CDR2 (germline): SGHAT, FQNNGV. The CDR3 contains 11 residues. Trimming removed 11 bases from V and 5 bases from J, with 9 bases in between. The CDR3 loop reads CACGQTGELFF. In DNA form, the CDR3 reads TGTGCCTGCGGACAGACCGGGGAGCTGTTTTTT.

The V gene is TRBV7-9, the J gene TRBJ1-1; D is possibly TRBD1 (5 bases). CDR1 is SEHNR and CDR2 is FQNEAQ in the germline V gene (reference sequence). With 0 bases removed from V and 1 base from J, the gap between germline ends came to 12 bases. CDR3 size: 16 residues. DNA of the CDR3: TGTGCCAGCAGCTTAGCGGAGGGGCACGGGAACACTGAAGCTTTCTTT. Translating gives CASSLAEGHGNTEAFF. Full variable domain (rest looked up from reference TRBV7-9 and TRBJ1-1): DTGVSQNPRHKITKRGQNVTFRCDPISEHNRLYWYRQTLGQGPEFLTYFQNEAQLEKSRLLSDRFSAERPKGSFSTLEIQRTEQGDSAMYLCASSLAEGHGNTEAFFGQGTRLTVV.

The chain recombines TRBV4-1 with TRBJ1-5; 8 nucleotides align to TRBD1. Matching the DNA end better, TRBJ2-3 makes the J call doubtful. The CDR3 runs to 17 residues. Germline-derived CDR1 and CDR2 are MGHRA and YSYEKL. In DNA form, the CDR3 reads TGCGCCAGCAGCCAAGAAAATCTCTCAGGGGGCAATCAACCCCAGTATTTT. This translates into CASSQENLSGGNQPQYF.

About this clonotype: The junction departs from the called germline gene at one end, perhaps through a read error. Written as DNA, the CDR3 is TGTGCCAGCTGTTACTCGTATACTTCCGGGACAGGGACGTACGATGAGCAGTTCTTC. Translated, it gives CASCYSYTSGTGTYDEQFF. This chain links TRBV6-6 with TRBJ2-1; the match to TRBD1 covers 9 bases. The CDR3 is 19 amino acids. Germline CDR1 is MNHNY and CDR2 is SVGAGI (reference sequence).

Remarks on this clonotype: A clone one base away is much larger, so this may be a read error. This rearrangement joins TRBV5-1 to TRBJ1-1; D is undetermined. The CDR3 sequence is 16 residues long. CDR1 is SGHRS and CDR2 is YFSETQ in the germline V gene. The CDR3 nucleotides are TGCGCCAGCCGCTTGGGCAGACCCCTGGGATCCACTGAAGCTTTCTTT. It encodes CASRLGRPLGSTEAFF.

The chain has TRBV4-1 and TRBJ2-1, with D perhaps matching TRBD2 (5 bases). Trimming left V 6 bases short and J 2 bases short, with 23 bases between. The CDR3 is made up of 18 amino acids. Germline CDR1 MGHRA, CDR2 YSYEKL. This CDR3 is CASRPITGTRRAYNEQFF. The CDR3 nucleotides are TGCGCCAGCAGACCTATCACGGGTACACGGCGGGCCTACAATGAGCAGTTCTTC.

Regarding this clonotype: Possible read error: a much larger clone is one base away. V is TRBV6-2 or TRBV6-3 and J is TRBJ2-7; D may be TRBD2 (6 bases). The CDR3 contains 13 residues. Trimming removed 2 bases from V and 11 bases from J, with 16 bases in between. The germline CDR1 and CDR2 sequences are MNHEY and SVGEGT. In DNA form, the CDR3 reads TGTGCCAGCAGTTACGGAGGGAGTGGTGAGGAGTACTTC. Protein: CASSYGGSGEEYF.

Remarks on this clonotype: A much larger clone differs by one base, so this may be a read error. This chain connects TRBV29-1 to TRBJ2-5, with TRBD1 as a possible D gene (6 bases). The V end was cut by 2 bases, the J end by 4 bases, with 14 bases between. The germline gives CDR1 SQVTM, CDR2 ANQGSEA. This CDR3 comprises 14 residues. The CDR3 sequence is CSVERGTAGETQYF. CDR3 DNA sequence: TGCAGCGTTGAAAGGGGGACCGCCGGAGAGACCCAGTACTTC.

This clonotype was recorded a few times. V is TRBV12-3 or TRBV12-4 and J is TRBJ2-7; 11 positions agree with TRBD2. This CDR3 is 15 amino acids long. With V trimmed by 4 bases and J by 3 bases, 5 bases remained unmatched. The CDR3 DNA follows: TGTGCCAGCAGTTCCACTAGCGGGAGTCACTACGAGCAGTACTTC. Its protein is CASSSTSGSHYEQYF.

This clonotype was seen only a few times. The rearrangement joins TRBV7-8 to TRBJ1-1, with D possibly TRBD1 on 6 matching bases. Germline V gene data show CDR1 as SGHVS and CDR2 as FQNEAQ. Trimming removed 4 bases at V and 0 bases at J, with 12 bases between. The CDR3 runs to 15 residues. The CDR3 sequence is CASSYRGRLNTEAFF. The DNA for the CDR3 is TGTGCCAGCAGCTACCGGGGGCGGCTGAACACTGAAGCTTTCTTT.

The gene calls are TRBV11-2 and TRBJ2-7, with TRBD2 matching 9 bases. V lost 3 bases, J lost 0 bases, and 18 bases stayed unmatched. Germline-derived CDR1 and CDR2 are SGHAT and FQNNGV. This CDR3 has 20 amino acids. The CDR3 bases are TGTGCCAGCAGCTTGATGGAGGGAAGGACTAGCGAGCTCAGCTCCTACGAGCAGTACTTC. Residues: CASSLMEGRTSELSSYEQYF.

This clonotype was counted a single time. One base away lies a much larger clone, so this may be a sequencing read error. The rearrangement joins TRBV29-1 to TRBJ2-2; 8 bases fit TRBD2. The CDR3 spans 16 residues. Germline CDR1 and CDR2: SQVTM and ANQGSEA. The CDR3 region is CSVENDERGNTGELLF. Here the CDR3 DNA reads TGCAGCGTTGAAAATGACGAGCGGGGGAACACCGGGGAGCTGTTATTT.

CDR3 bases: TGTGCCAACCGGGGAGTTAGCGGTTATCCAAGCTCCTACAATGAGCAGTTCTTC. Encoded protein: CANRGVSGYPSSYNEQFF. The chain couples TRBV7-8 to TRBJ2-1; maybe TRBD2 (6 bases). CDR1 and CDR2 (germline): SGHVS, FQNEAQ. The length of the CDR3 is 18 residues. V lost 10 bases, J lost 0 bases, and 25 bases lay in between.

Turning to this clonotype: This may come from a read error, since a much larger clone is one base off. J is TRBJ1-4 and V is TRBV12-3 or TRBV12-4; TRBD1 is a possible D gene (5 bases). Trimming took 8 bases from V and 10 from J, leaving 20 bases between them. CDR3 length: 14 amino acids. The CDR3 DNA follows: TGTGCCAGCGGAGACAGCGGGCTGGATGGAAAACTGTTTTTT. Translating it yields CASGDSGLDGKLFF.

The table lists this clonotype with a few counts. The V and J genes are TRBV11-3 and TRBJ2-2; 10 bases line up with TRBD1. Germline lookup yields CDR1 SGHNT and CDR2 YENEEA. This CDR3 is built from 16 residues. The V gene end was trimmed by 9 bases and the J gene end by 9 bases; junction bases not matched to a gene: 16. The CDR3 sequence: CASSPTGTGATRELFF. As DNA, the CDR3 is TGTGCCAGTAGCCCAACCGGGACAGGGGCGACCAGGGAGCTGTTTTTT.

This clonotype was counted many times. The CDR3 region is CASSQVPGTPYNEQFF. CDR3 coding DNA: TGCGCCAGCAGCCAGGTCCCCGGGACCCCTTACAATGAGCAGTTCTTC. This chain joins TRBV4-1 and TRBJ2-1; tentatively, D is TRBD1 or TRBD2 (5 bases each). Germline V gene data show CDR1 as MGHRA and CDR2 as YSYEKL. V gave up 3 bases and J gave up 4 bases, with 16 bases separating them. The CDR3 sequence is 16 residues long.

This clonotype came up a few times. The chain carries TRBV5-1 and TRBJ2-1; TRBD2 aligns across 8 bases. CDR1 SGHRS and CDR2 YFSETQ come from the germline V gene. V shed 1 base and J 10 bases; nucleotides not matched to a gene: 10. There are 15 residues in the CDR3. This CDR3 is CASSLHGRDLYEQFF. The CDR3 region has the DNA TGCGCCAGCAGCTTGCACGGGAGGGACTTATACGAGCAGTTCTTC.

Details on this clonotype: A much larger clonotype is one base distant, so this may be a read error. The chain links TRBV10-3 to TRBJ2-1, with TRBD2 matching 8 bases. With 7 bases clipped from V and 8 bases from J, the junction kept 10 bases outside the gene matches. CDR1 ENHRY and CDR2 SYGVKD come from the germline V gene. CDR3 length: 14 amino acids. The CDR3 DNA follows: TGTGCCATCACCGGAACGGGAGGGCCCCATGAGCAGTTCTTC. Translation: CAITGTGGPHEQFF.